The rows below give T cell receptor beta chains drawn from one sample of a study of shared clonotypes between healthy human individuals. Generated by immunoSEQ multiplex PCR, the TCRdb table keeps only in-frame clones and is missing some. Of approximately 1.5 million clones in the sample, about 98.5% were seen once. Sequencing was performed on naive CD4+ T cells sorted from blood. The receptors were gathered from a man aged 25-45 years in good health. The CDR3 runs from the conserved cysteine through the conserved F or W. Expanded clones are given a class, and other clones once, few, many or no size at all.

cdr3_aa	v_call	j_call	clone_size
CASSLGPPGLGSKEQFF	TRBV5-4	TRBJ2-1	NA
CASSQDPYGGIYNEQFF	TRBV4-1	TRBJ2-1	NA
CASSPDGRLVISEQFF	TRBV9	TRBJ2-1	NA
CASTTLKGGAYEQYF	TRBV6-1	TRBJ2-7	NA
CASRKLAGSFF	TRBV28	TRBJ2-1	NA
CASSLTASEKLFF	TRBV11-2	TRBJ1-4	NA
CASSQGTSWTGELFF	TRBV7-7	TRBJ2-2	NA
CATSRDRQVLPTGEQYF	TRBV15	TRBJ2-7	NA
CASMGPAGHEQFF	TRBV6-5	TRBJ2-1	NA
CASSLLQGANYGYTF	TRBV11-3	TRBJ1-2	NA
CASSLNTGELFF	TRBV2	TRBJ2-2	NA
CASSSSRGVNGDGYTF	TRBV27	TRBJ1-2	NA
CASSLATSGSGETQYF	TRBV5-1	TRBJ2-5	NA
CASRANREAFF	TRBV28	TRBJ1-1	NA
CASSPLRGLDTQYF	TRBV18	TRBJ2-3	NA
CASSSPTGTGELFF	TRBV7-3	TRBJ2-2	NA
CASCSLGGLIEAFF	TRBV19	TRBJ1-1	NA
CASTLAGGPAKNIQYF	TRBV2	TRBJ2-4	NA
CASTTSPGQVGGYTF	TRBV28	TRBJ1-2	once
CASSLGSSNQPQHF	TRBV5-1	TRBJ1-5	NA
CASSLGGRATYNEQFF	TRBV5-4	TRBJ2-1	NA
CASSPLRDPYQETQYF	TRBV18	TRBJ2-5	NA
CASSLSDTQYF	TRBV5-1	TRBJ2-3	NA
CSVEGGTNQPQHF	TRBV29-1	TRBJ1-5	NA
CASVSFALLTYEQYF	TRBV28	TRBJ2-7	NA
CAIGGQRLITGEETQYF	TRBV10-3	TRBJ2-5	NA
CASSLSAFHQETQYF	TRBV28	TRBJ2-5	NA
CASSPIPLAGRQETQYF	TRBV2	TRBJ2-5	NA
CASSPGVTPTYEQYF	TRBV7-6	TRBJ2-7	NA
CASGLPRTGGSYEQYF	TRBV12-5	TRBJ2-7	NA
CASSRGTDTQYF	TRBV5-6	TRBJ2-3	NA
CASSAYLGNIQYF	TRBV5-6	TRBJ2-4	few
CASRPRGRAALVSTDTQYF	TRBV5-4	TRBJ2-3	NA
CASSPTGGNAEAFF	TRBV7-9	TRBJ1-1	NA
CASSSTNLGEQYF	TRBV6-6	TRBJ2-7	NA
CASSPYEGTDTQYF	TRBV18	TRBJ2-3	NA
CASSQLRSTANYGYTF	TRBV4-1	TRBJ1-2	NA
CASTRTDRGYTGELFF	TRBV19	TRBJ2-2	once
CASSPGVSGETQYF	TRBV18	TRBJ2-5	NA
CATSRDLTGGETQYF	TRBV15	TRBJ2-5	NA
CASSLMYGAGYTF	TRBV27	TRBJ1-2	NA
CASSLASGMGYEQYF	TRBV5-1	TRBJ2-7	NA
CASTGLTEYTGELFF	TRBV19	TRBJ2-2	NA